This T cell receptor beta chain derives from a study of blood T cell repertoires in COVID-19. Turning to the study itself: The United States, Italy and Spain provided the acute and convalescent COVID-19 samples. From T cells, B-cell-depleted T cells, or PBMCs came the material, which was cDNA or gDNA.

Original handling: Estimation of nucleated cell counts relied on the amplification of reference gene primers. TCRdb's copy holds only in-frame clones and misses some; the assay was immunoSEQ multiplex PCR. V, J and clone size are those of that table, while D and trimming were read from the DNA. The data show 110,000 to 150,000 clones, more than 80% seen once. Trimming shortened V by 1 base and J by 6 bases, and 10 bases separated the two germline ends. This CDR3 has 14 residues. CDR1 LNHDA and CDR2 SQIVND come from the germline V gene (reference sequence). The sample taken for sequencing was peripheral blood. The V gene is TRBV19, the J gene TRBJ2-1; D is unclear. This clonotype was sampled from a human donor in a cohort sampled during active COVID-19. CDR3 sequence (DNA): TGTGCCAGTAGTATAGTGAAAGCGACCAATGAGCAGTTCTTC. Encoded protein: CASSIVKATNEQFF. The whole variable domain, filled in from reference TRBV19 and TRBJ2-1, reads DGGITQSPKYLFRKEGQNVTLSCEQNLNHDAMYWYRQDPGQGLRLIYYSQIVNDFQKGDIAEGYSVSREKKESFPLTVTSAQKNPTAFYLCASSIVKATNEQFFGPGTRLTVL.